The present TCR beta chain was sequenced within a study of blood T cell repertoires in COVID-19. Original methodology: Researchers report that nucleated cell counts were estimated from reference gene primer amplification. Assay: immunoSEQ multiplex PCR; the TCRdb copy retains only in-frame clones and omits some. V, J and clone size are taken as reported in that table, and D and trimming were inferred from the DNA itself. The top ten hold approximately 6.9% of the sample, which has approximately 190,000 clones, 80% seen once. The CDR3 contains 15 residues. V lost 7 bases and J lost 6; bases outside the gene matches: 6. Germline V gene data show CDR1 as MNHEY and CDR2 as SVGAGI.

V and J are TRBV6-5 and TRBJ2-1; 13 positions match TRBD2. The TCR originated in a man aged 55 to 70 with acute or convalescent COVID-19. Sample: peripheral blood. The CDR3 protein is CASILGTSGTNEQFF. In DNA, the CDR3 is TGTGCCAGCATATTAGGGACTAGCGGGACCAATGAGCAGTTCTTC.